These 8 T cell receptor beta chains share one sample of origin, sequenced in a study of cytomegalovirus exposure and HLA in healthy donors. A multiplex PCR was run with 60 Vbeta primers and 13 Jbeta primers. The table came from immunoSEQ multiplex PCR; TCRdb's copy has only in-frame clones and leaves some out. The sample lists more than 110,000 clones, about 77% occurring once. Sequencing used PBMCs. Receptors were obtained from a male donor in good health and CMV-seronegative.

This rearrangement joins TRBV5-4 to TRBJ2-5; a weak D match, TRBD1 (5 bases). This CDR3 contains 14 residues. Germline CDR1 and CDR2: SGHNT and YYREEE (reference sequence). Trimming stripped 4 bases from V and 6 bases from J, with 16 bases between. CDR3 sequence reads: CASSQTASEQTQYF. The CDR3 coding sequence is TGTGCCAGCAGCCAGACAGCGTCCGAGCAGACCCAGTACTTC.

The rearrangement joins TRBV7-2 to TRBJ1-2; 8 nucleotides agree with TRBD1. The length of the CDR3 is 17 residues. Germline loops: CDR1 SGHTA, CDR2 FQGNSA. The ends lost 5 bases at V and 4 bases at J; junction bases unmatched: 15. As DNA, the CDR3 is TGTGCCAGCAGCCCACGGGCAGGGGGCCGTACCTCCTATGGCTACACCTTC. Amino acid sequence: CASSPRAGGRTSYGYTF.

J is TRBJ2-1 and V is TRBV5-1; 11 nucleotides line up with TRBD1. The V segment lost 3 bases and the J segment 9 bases; nucleotides outside the gene matches: 17. The CDR3 covers 18 residues. Germline V gene lookup returns CDR1 SGHRS and CDR2 YFSETQ. CDR3 nucleotides: TGCGCCAGCAGCTCACGCCTCCAACCGGGACAGGGGGTTCTTGAGCAGTTCTTC. Translating it yields CASSSRLQPGQGVLEQFF.

V usage is TRBV10-1 and J usage is TRBJ2-1; D is perhaps TRBD2 (6 bases). Looked up from germline, CDR1 is WNHNN and CDR2 is SYGVQD (reference sequence). Trimming pared 8 bases from V and 7 bases from J, leaving 15 bases between. This CDR3 spans 13 amino acids. Here the CDR3 reads CASSPGGINEQFF. In DNA, the CDR3 is TGCGCCAGCTCTCCTGGGGGGATTAATGAGCAGTTCTTC.

V and J are TRBV18 and TRBJ1-3; 9 bases map to TRBD1. Germline values: CDR1 KGHSH, CDR2 LQKENI. With 6 bases clipped from V and 3 bases from J, the junction kept 18 bases outside the gene matches. The CDR3 runs to 19 residues. The CDR3 sequence: CASSLTGGSTPSFGNTIYF. The CDR3 DNA is TGTGCCAGCTCGCTTACAGGGGGCTCAACCCCGTCCTTTGGAAACACCATATATTTT.

This clone appeared a few times. The CDR3 sequence: CASSHLRQGQGYGYTF. CDR3 nucleotide sequence: TGTGCCAGCAGTCACCTTCGACAGGGCCAGGGCTATGGCTACACCTTC. The chain couples TRBV6-6 to TRBJ1-2, with 7 bases lining up with TRBD1. Trimming removed 5 bases from V and 4 bases from J; junction bases left unmatched: 13. This CDR3 is built from 16 residues. CDR1 and CDR2 (germline): MNHNY, SVGAGI (reference sequence).

The V gene is TRBV19, the J gene TRBJ2-1; D is uncertain. The germline V gene encodes CDR1 LNHDA and CDR2 SQIVND (reference sequence). The CDR3 sequence is 17 residues long. V dropped 1 base and J dropped 6 bases, with 19 bases sitting between them. In DNA form, the CDR3 reads TGTGCCAGTAGTATAGTTCCTGACTCGACCCGCAGCAATGAGCAGTTCTTC. Translation: CASSIVPDSTRSNEQFF.

Here the CDR3 reads CASSHQPTSGGPGPYEQYF. CDR3 nucleotide sequence: TGTGCCAGCAGCCATCAACCGACTAGCGGGGGGCCTGGCCCCTACGAGCAGTACTTC. The chain joins TRBV4-2 to TRBJ2-7; 13 bases are a match to TRBD2. V was clipped by 3 bases and J by 2 bases; unmatched bases: 13. From germline, CDR1 is LGHNA and CDR2 YNFKEQ. This CDR3 is built from 19 residues.